This record covers a single T cell receptor (beta chain). Its antigen remains unidentified. This same CDR3 is encoded by further DNA sequences in the sample. Both 60 Vbeta primers and 13 Jbeta primers went into the PCR. Data came from immunoSEQ multiplex PCR; TCRdb stores just in-frame clones and leaves some out. The profile shows more than 150,000 clones, approximately 81% of them singletons. This CDR3 is 14 amino acids long. V was clipped by 4 bases and J by 6 bases; unmatched bases: 4. Germline V gives CDR1 SGHRS, CDR2 YFSETQ. These data come from a study of cytomegalovirus exposure and HLA in healthy donors. Overall study findings and caveats: Listed as cytomegalovirus-associated were 150 or so TCR beta chains. The classifier, whose performance was assessed in both the original and validation cohorts, reportedly diagnosed cytomegalovirus status with high specificity and sensitivity. By HLA locus, TCR association rates varied in a later analysis, with DRB1 showing the most and HLA-C the fewest. What a later analysis reportedly showed was that an Asian-associated ancestry cluster had fewer N-insertions than the approximately 700-donor mean.

The TCR originated in a young woman in good health and CMV-seropositive. The V and J genes are TRBV5-1 and TRBJ1-6, with 7 bases that match TRBD1. The sample comprised PBMCs. CDR3 coding DNA: TGCGCCAGCAGCCTGAACAGGGGTAATTCACCCCTCCACTTT. It codes for CASSLNRGNSPLHF.